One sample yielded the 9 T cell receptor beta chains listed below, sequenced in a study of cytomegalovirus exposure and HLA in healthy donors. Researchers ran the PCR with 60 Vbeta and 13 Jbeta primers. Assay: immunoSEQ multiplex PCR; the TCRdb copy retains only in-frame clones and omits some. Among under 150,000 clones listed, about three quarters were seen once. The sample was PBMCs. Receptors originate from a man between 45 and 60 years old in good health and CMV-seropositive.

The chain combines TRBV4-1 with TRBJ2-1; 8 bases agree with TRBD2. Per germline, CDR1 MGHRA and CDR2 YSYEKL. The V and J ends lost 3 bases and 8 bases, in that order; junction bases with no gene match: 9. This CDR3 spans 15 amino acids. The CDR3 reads CASSQPGLEYYEQFF. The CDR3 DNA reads TGCGCCAGCAGCCAGCCGGGACTAGAATATTATGAGCAGTTCTTC.

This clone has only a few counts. CDR3: CAIQKNTEAFF. CDR3 sequence (DNA): TGTGCTATACAAAAGAACACTGAAGCTTTCTTT. The chain has TRBV6-1 and TRBJ1-1; D remains unclear. Germline CDR1 MNHNS, CDR2 SASEGT. The CDR3 is made up of 11 amino acids.

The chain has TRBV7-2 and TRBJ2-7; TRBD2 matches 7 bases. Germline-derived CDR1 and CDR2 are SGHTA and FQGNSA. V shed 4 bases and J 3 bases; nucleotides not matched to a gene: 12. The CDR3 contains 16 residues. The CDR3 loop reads CASSSRGSGVVYEQYF. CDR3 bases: TGTGCCAGCAGCTCCCGCGGGAGCGGGGTCGTCTACGAGCAGTACTTC. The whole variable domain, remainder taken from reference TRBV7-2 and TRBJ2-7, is GAGVSQSPSNKVTEKGKDVELRCDPISGHTALYWYRQSLGQGLEFLIYFQGNSAPDKSGLPSDRFSAERTGGSVSTLTIQRTQQEDSAVYLCASSSRGSGVVYEQYFGPGTRLTVT.

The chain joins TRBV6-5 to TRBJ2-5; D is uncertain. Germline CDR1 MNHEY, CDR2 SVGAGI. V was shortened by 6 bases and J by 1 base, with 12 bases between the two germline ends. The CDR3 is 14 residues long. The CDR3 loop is CASRLTHLQETQYF. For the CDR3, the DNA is TGTGCCAGCAGGCTTACTCATCTCCAAGAGACCCAGTACTTC.

CDR3 sequence: CASSQEPNTEAFF. The CDR3 DNA is TGTGCCAGCAGCCAAGAGCCGAACACTGAAGCTTTCTTT. The genes are TRBV11-2 and TRBJ1-1; D uncertain. This CDR3 is built from 13 residues. CDR1 SGHAT and CDR2 FQNNGV come from the germline V gene. Trimming removed 5 bases at V and 1 base at J, with 8 bases between.

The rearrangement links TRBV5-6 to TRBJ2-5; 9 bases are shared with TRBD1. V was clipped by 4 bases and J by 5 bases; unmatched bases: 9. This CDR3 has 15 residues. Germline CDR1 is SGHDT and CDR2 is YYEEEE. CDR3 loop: CASSRIQGAGETQYF. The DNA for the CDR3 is TGTGCCAGCAGCCGAATACAGGGGGCGGGGGAGACCCAGTACTTC.

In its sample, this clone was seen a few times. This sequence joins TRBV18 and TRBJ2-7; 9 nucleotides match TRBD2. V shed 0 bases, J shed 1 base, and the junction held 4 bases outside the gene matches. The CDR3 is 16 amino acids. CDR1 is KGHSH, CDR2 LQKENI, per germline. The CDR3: CASSPPFSGSSYEQYF. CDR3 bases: TGTGCCAGCTCACCACCCTTTAGCGGGAGTTCCTACGAGCAGTACTTC.

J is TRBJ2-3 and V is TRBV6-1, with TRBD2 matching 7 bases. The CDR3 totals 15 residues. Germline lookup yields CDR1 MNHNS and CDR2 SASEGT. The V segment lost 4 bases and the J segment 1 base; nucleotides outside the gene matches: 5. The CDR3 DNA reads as TGTGCCAGCAGTGGCTCTAGCGGTGGCACAGATACGCAGTATTTT. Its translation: CASSGSSGGTDTQYF.

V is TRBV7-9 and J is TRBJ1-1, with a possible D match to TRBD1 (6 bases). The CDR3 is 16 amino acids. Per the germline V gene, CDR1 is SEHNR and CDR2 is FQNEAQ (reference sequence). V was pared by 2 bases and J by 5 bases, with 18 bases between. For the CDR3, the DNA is TGTGCCAGCAGCTTATCGTCCCCACAGGGTCGGACTGAAGCTTTCTTT. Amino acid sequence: CASSLSSPQGRTEAFF.